A selection of T cell receptor beta chains follows, all from one sample in a study of metastatic and nonmetastatic thyroid tumors. From the PCR reads, TCRdb re-called clones with MiXCR. The table includes approximately 9,700 clones, about 30% detected once. Sequenced sample: tumor tissue. The origin of the receptors is a female donor with papillary thyroid cancer or a benign thyroid nodule (not recorded which). Some clones in this sample may be carry-over from other donors' samples. Each CDR3 is given with its conserved first and last residue. A D gene is named only where the DNA matches it firmly. Where a row states a size, it is once, few, many or the class of an expanded clone; other rows omit it.

d_call clone_size j_call v_call cdr3_aa cdr3_nt
. medium-sized TRBJ1-1 TRBV11-2 CASSPRSGSLMNTEAFF TGTGCCAGCAGCCCCCGGTCCGGGAGTTTGATGAACACTGAAGCTTTCTTT
. medium-sized TRBJ1-2 TRBV5-1 CASRQGSSYGYTF TGCGCCAGCAGGCAGGGCTCCTCTTATGGCTACACCTTC
TRBD2 large TRBJ2-7 TRBV6-1 CASSSLAGRSYEQYF TGTGCCAGCAGTTCTCTAGCGGGCCGATCCTACGAGCAGTACTTC
TRBD1 . TRBJ2-3 TRBV5-1 CASSPRTGGTDTQYF TGCGCCAGCAGCCCCCGGACAGGAGGAACAGATACGCAGTATTTT
. medium-sized TRBJ2-5 TRBV24-1 CATSDSRQRQETQYF TGTGCCACCAGTGATTCCAGACAGCGACAAGAGACCCAGTACTTC
TRBD2 medium-sized TRBJ2-3 TRBV28 CASSPFSGRASDTQYF TGTGCCAGCAGCCCCTTCAGCGGGAGGGCCTCAGATACGCAGTATTTT
TRBD2 . TRBJ2-1 TRBV6-1 CASSARGAGGQSEQFF TGTGCCAGCAGTGCCCGGGGGGCGGGAGGGCAGAGTGAGCAGTTCTTC
. few TRBJ2-7 TRBV6-1 CASNARTPPYEQYF TGTGCCAGCAATGCCAGGACACCTCCCTACGAGCAGTACTTC
. medium-sized TRBJ1-2 TRBV7-8 CASSHYKDGYTF TGTGCCAGCAGCCATTATAAGGATGGCTACACCTTC
TRBD1 medium-sized TRBJ1-2 TRBV27 CASTRQGGFYGYTF TGTGCCAGCACCAGACAGGGAGGCTTTTATGGCTACACCTTC
TRBD1 few TRBJ1-2 TRBV28 CASSLQGDGYTF TGTGCCAGCAGTTTACAGGGGGATGGCTACACCTTC
. . TRBJ1-1 TRBV10-3 CAISTAGTSLNTEAFF TGTGCCATCTCTACGGCGGGTACCTCTCTGAACACTGAAGCTTTCTTT
TRBD1 . TRBJ1-1 TRBV11-2 CASSRDSPRRGTEAFF TGTGCCAGCAGCCGGGACAGTCCCAGACGAGGCACTGAAGCTTTCTTT
. . TRBJ2-7 TRBV5-4 CASSLWVGGTFPYEQYF TGTGCCAGCAGCTTGTGGGTTGGCGGGACTTTCCCTTACGAGCAGTACTTC
TRBD2 . TRBJ2-7 TRBV5-1 CASSLAPGLGVYEQYF TGCGCCAGCAGCTTGGCTCCGGGACTAGGGGTGTACGAGCAGTACTTC
TRBD1 few TRBJ1-1 TRBV6-1 CASRGTGVYTEAFF TGTGCCAGCAGGGGGACAGGGGTCTACACTGAAGCTTTCTTT
TRBD2 medium-sized TRBJ2-7 TRBV7-2 CASSLGQAGLYEQYF TGTGCCAGCAGCTTAGGTCAAGCGGGGCTCTACGAGCAGTACTTC
. . TRBJ2-2 TRBV11-1 CASSLNSLGNTGELFF TGTGCCAGCAGCTTAAATTCGTTGGGAAACACCGGGGAGCTGTTTTTT
. . TRBJ1-6 TRBV20-1 CSARRGGSYNSPLHF TGCAGTGCTCGCCGGGGGGGATCCTATAATTCACCCCTCCACTTT
. . TRBJ1-2 TRBV20-1 CSARLTSEGYTF TGCAGTGCTAGACTAACTTCGGAGGGCTACACCTTC
. medium-sized TRBJ2-7 TRBV25-1 CASSEYTDYEQYF TGTGCCAGCAGTGAATATACCGACTACGAGCAGTACTTC
. . TRBJ1-2 TRBV6-6 CASSYKGPHYGYTF TGTGCCAGCAGTTACAAGGGACCGCACTATGGCTACACCTTC
. few TRBJ1-6 TRBV15 CATSRDRGNNSPLHF TGTGCCACCAGCAGAGATAGGGGGAATAATTCACCCCTCCACTTT
TRBD1 . TRBJ2-5 TRBV7-3 CASSLTGTGVETQYF TGTGCCAGCAGCTTAACTGGGACAGGAGTTGAGACCCAGTACTTC
. . TRBJ1-1 TRBV6-1 CASILGAGEAFF TGTGCCAGCATCTTGGGGGCCGGTGAAGCTTTCTTT
TRBD1 . TRBJ2-2 TRBV6-5 CASSYSTGVGELFF TGTGCCAGCAGTTACTCGACAGGGGTCGGGGAGCTGTTTTTT
. few TRBJ2-7 TRBV19 CASSGGERLTYEQYF TGTGCCAGTAGTGGGGGCGAGAGATTGACCTACGAGCAGTACTTC
TRBD1 . TRBJ2-2 TRBV20-1 CSARDSRTGNAGELFF TGCAGTGCTAGAGATTCGAGGACAGGGAACGCCGGGGAGCTGTTTTTT
. . TRBJ1-2 TRBV6-1 CASSSGWSWANYGYTF TGTGCCAGCAGCTCTGGATGGTCGTGGGCTAACTATGGCTACACCTTC
TRBD1 medium-sized TRBJ2-5 TRBV28 CASATSGQGEFQYF TGTGCCAGCGCCACTTCGGGACAGGGGGAGTTCCAGTACTTC
. . TRBJ2-3 TRBV27 CASSLTSYTQYF TGTGCCAGCAGTTTAACTTCGTATACGCAGTATTTT
. . TRBJ1-2 TRBV19 CASSMPLSGTYGYTF TGTGCCAGTAGTATGCCCCTATCCGGGACCTATGGCTACACCTTC
TRBD1 . TRBJ2-7 TRBV6-2/TRBV6-3 CASSPDRFFTYEQYF TGTGCCAGCAGCCCGGACAGGTTTTTCACCTACGAGCAGTACTTC
TRBD2 . TRBJ2-7 TRBV20-1 CSATGLALYEQYF TGCAGTGCTACTGGACTAGCGTTGTACGAGCAGTACTTC
TRBD1 . TRBJ1-1 TRBV3-1 CASNQEPRGITEAFF TGTGCCAGCAACCAAGAACCCAGGGGGATCACTGAAGCTTTCTTT
TRBD1 medium-sized TRBJ2-1 TRBV24-1 CATSDGQGVLSYNEQFF TGTGCCACCAGTGACGGACAGGGGGTGCTCTCCTACAATGAGCAGTTCTTC
. medium-sized TRBJ2-5 TRBV2 CASSERQQETQYF TGTGCCAGCAGTGAAAGACAGCAAGAGACCCAGTACTTC
TRBD2 few TRBJ2-1 TRBV29-1 CSAVAGPNEQFF TGCAGCGCAGTAGCGGGACCGAATGAGCAGTTCTTC
TRBD1 medium-sized TRBJ1-5 TRBV19 CASSSSQQGASGQPQHF TGTGCCAGTAGTTCATCGCAACAGGGGGCCTCGGGTCAGCCCCAGCATTTT
. . TRBJ1-4 TRBV10-2 CASSRESSEELFF TGCGCCAGCAGCAGGGAATCGTCGGAAGAACTGTTTTTT
. few TRBJ1-5 TRBV4-1 CASSQDERNQPQHF TGCGCCAGCAGCCAAGATGAGCGCAATCAGCCCCAGCATTTT
. once TRBJ1-4 TRBV18 CASSLSQFEKLFF TGTGCCAGCTCACTGAGCCAGTTTGAAAAACTGTTTTTT
TRBD2 . TRBJ2-5 TRBV5-1 CASSLLPSGSRQETQYF TGCGCCAGCAGCTTGCTTCCTAGCGGGAGTAGGCAAGAGACCCAGTACTTC
TRBD2 . TRBJ2-1 TRBV20-1 CSARDMVAGVLLNEQFF TGCAGTGCTAGAGATATGGTGGCGGGAGTTCTTTTGAATGAGCAGTTCTTC
. medium-sized TRBJ1-1 TRBV27 CASSSRPGRPLNTEAFF TGTGCCAGCAGTTCTAGACCGGGACGGCCCTTGAACACTGAAGCTTTCTTT
. . TRBJ1-1 TRBV20-1 CSARDGGGLLNTEAFF TGCAGTGCTAGAGATGGGGGAGGCTTATTGAACACTGAAGCTTTCTTT
. . TRBJ2-1 TRBV11-1 CASSGRLGDLNNEQFF TGTGCCAGCAGCGGCCGTTTAGGAGATCTTAACAATGAGCAGTTCTTC
. . TRBJ2-7 TRBV20-1 CSASGSGTSGEQYF TGCAGTGCTAGTGGCTCCGGGACATCGGGCGAGCAGTACTTC
TRBD1 . TRBJ1-3 TRBV6-1 CASSSDRAGNTIYF TGTGCCAGCAGTTCTGACAGGGCTGGTAACACCATATATTTT
. few TRBJ1-4 TRBV4-1 CASSQDVLRPGEKLFF TGCGCCAGCAGCCAAGATGTCCTGCGGCCGGGGGAAAAACTGTTTTTT
. . TRBJ1-1 TRBV30 CAWGNWGAYTEAFF TGTGCCTGGGGAAACTGGGGGGCTTACACTGAAGCTTTCTTT
TRBD1 many TRBJ2-6 TRBV29-1 CSVEEGGQGMAGANVLTF TGCAGCGTTGAAGAAGGAGGACAGGGAATGGCTGGGGCCAACGTCCTGACTTTC
TRBD1 . TRBJ1-6 TRBV4-3 CASSLQVGDRDSPLHF TGCGCCAGCAGCCTCCAAGTTGGGGACAGGGATTCACCCCTCCACTTT
TRBD1 . TRBJ1-2 TRBV10-3 CAIKRPGGQSYGYTF TGTGCCATCAAGCGGCCAGGGGGGCAAAGCTATGGCTACACCTTC
TRBD2 . TRBJ2-5 TRBV7-9 CASSWTSAQETQYF TGTGCCAGCAGCTGGACTAGCGCCCAAGAGACCCAGTACTTC
. . TRBJ1-2 TRBV20-1 CSASGAGLLYGYTF TGCAGTGCTAGCGGCGCGGGACTGCTCTATGGCTACACCTTC
TRBD1 many TRBJ2-3 TRBV13 CASSWDRVTQYF TGTGCCAGCAGCTGGGACAGGGTCACGCAGTATTTT
TRBD2 . TRBJ2-6 TRBV6-5 CASSDSGGTGANVLTF TGTGCCAGCAGTGACTCGGGGGGTACTGGGGCCAACGTCCTGACTTTC
TRBD1 few TRBJ1-5 TRBV18 CASSQTGVDQPQHF TGTGCCAGCTCGCAAACAGGGGTTGATCAGCCCCAGCATTTT
. . TRBJ2-5 TRBV6-2/TRBV6-3 CASSASQETQYF TGTGCCAGCAGCGCGTCCCAAGAGACCCAGTACTTC